This entry concerns a single T cell receptor beta chain. Its antigen is not yet known. There are no base qualities to consult, and no much larger clone falls within one base. The sample holds other DNA sequences that translate to the same CDR3. These data belong to a study of cytomegalovirus exposure and HLA in healthy donors (dated by TCRdb to the late 2010s). Background for the entire study: A later analysis indicated that the 120 validation repertoires were generated on the platform also employed for the 700 or so repertoires of the first cohort. The aim of the study was to test whether cataloging public T cell receptors could identify signatures of past pathogen exposure. Besides the first cohort of approximately 670 subjects, a separate validation cohort made up of 120 different subjects was used. To predict cytomegalovirus infection status, the study combined high-throughput TCR immunosequencing, statistical association of individual TCRs with disease status, and machine learning. Study-wide conclusions, independent of this receptor: Of the cluster scores, around 95% were above 0 in a later analysis, which found that TCRs clustered in the first cohort also tended to co-occur in the roughly 130 validation repertoires. The validation cohort had no HLA typing available for a later analysis, so co-occurrence within that cohort was assessed over all 130 or so repertoires. Cytomegalovirus status was reported to be diagnosed by the classifier with high specificity and sensitivity in both the original and validation cohorts. According to the authors, the approach could potentially be generalized to other disease states and immunological phenotypes. A few of the identified cytomegalovirus-associated TCR beta chains were confirmed in vitro to be specific for cytomegalovirus antigens. A total of some 180 TCR beta chains were listed by the study as associated with cytomegalovirus. Most TCR sequences were seen in very few donors, while some public TCRs were found in many individuals.

The germline ends are 6 bases apart after V is trimmed by 3 bases and J by 0 bases. From the germline V gene (reference sequence), CDR1 is LNHDA and CDR2 is SQIVND. Reading from cysteine to phenylalanine, the CDR3 counts 14 amino acids. Only the CDR3 portion is preserved as DNA: 42 bases, with reading frame beginning at the first base. Library preparation employed the immunoSEQ multiplex PCR assay. The paper's data handling went like this. A statistical classification framework was developed to diagnose cytomegalovirus status using the catalog of TCR beta chain sequences. TCRdb took over this immuneACCESS table, retaining in-frame rearrangements with V and J assigned. Such tables are incomplete; in checked studies, under half of the missing clones stem from an unresolved V gene, and the remainder is unexplained. The V and J calls and clone size come from that table; D and trimming were worked out from the DNA. A total of about 360,000 clones appear in this sample, 70% to 90% of them only once. The ten top clones hold roughly 0.8% of the sample.

Donors formed part of the validation cohort, which comprised about 130 subjects and was distinct from the first cohort of 666 subjects. This receptor was obtained from a woman aged 18-35 years in good health and CMV-seronegative. The sequenced material came from PBMCs. The receptor chain draws on TRBV19 and TRBJ1-5, and perhaps TRBD1 as D gene, on 5 matching bases. The nucleotides are TGTGCCAGTAGTATCAGGGATAGCAATCAGCCCCAGCATTTT. It codes for CASSIRDSNQPQHF.